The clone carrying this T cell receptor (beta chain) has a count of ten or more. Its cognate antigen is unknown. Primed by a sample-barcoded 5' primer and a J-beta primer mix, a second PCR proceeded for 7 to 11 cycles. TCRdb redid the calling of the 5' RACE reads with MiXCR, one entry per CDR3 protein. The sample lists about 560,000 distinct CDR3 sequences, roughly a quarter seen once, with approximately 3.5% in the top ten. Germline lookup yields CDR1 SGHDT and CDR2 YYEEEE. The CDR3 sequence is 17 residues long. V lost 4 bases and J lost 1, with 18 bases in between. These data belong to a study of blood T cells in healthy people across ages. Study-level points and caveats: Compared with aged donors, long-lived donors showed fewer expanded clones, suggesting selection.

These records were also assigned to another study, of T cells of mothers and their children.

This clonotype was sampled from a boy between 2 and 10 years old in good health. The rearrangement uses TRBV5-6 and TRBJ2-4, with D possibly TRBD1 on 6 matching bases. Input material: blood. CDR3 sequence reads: CASSHMGALFAKNIQYF. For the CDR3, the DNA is TGTGCCAGCAGCCACATGGGGGCCTTATTCGCCAAAAACATTCAGTACTTC.